The 29 T cell receptor beta chains presented below share a single source sample, sequenced in a study of blood T cell repertoires in COVID-19 (dated by TCRdb to about 2020). Receptors were amplified or captured by the immunoSEQ multiplex PCR assay. This is the immuneACCESS table as TCRdb keeps it, with only in-frame sequences that have V and J called. A part of the clones is gone; compared with another copy, unresolved V genes explain less than half, and the rest is unexplained. Recorded for this sample are about 410,000 clones; roughly 88% of them occurred a single time. The ten top clones hold more than 1.4% of the sample. Sequenced: peripheral blood. These receptors were obtained from a woman aged 25-40 years with active or convalescent COVID-19.

The rearrangement links TRBV2 to TRBJ2-1; 8 bases agree with TRBD1. CDR1 SNHLY and CDR2 FYNNEI come from the germline V gene. This CDR3 is built from 15 residues. The J segment lost 8 bases and the V segment lost 1 base, leaving 7 bases of the junction unmatched. The CDR3 nucleotides read TGTGCCAGCAGTGAAGGGACAGGGAAAGAGGATGAGCAGTTCTTC. Protein sequence: CASSEGTGKEDEQFF. Full variable domain (remainder filled in from reference TRBV2 and TRBJ2-1): EPEVTQTPSHQVTQMGQEVILRCVPISNHLYFYWYRQILGQKVEFLVSFYNNEISEKSEIFDDQFSVERPDGSNFTLKIRSTKLEDSAMYFCASSEGTGKEDEQFFGPGTRLTVL.

The chain employs TRBV19 and TRBJ1-5, with D possibly matching TRBD1 (6 bases). Germline V gives CDR1 LNHDA, CDR2 SQIVND (reference sequence). This CDR3 region has 18 residues. V was trimmed by 5 bases and J by 2 bases, leaving 22 bases between them. DNA for the CDR3: TGTGCCAGTAGTGCTCTGTCCGGGACCAAGGGGGGCAATCAGCCCCAGCATTTT. Amino acid sequence: CASSALSGTKGGNQPQHF.

The rearrangement uses TRBV20-1 and TRBJ1-1, with TRBD1 identical over 7 bases. The germline V gene encodes CDR1 DFQATT and CDR2 SNEGSKA (reference sequence). The CDR3 has 14 amino acids. Trimming at V came to 3 bases and at J to 3 bases, leaving 7 bases not matched to a gene. CDR3 nucleotide sequence: TGCAGTGCTAGTCTCCAGGGGGTGGACACTGAAGCTTTCTTT. This codes for CSASLQGVDTEAFF.

This clone was found once. The V gene is TRBV6-5, the J gene TRBJ1-2, with TRBD1 matching over 7 bases. Germline CDR1 and CDR2: MNHEY and SVGAGI. CDR3 length: 15 amino acids. The ends lost 0 bases at V and 2 bases at J; junction bases unmatched: 3. The CDR3 nucleotides read TGTGCCAGCAGTTACTCGACAGGGACCAACTATGGCTACACCTTC. Protein: CASSYSTGTNYGYTF.

The chain recombines TRBV13 with TRBJ1-1, with D unclear. This CDR3 has 13 amino acids. Per the germline V gene, CDR1 is PRHDT and CDR2 is FYEKMQ (reference sequence). Trimming took off 4 bases at V and 5 bases at J, with 11 bases between the two ends. Here the CDR3 reads CASSSRTTTEAFF. CDR3 sequence (DNA): TGTGCCAGCAGCTCCAGGACTACGACTGAAGCTTTCTTT.

The V gene is TRBV6-5, the J gene TRBJ1-3; perhaps TRBD1 as D (5 bases). From germline, CDR1 is MNHEY and CDR2 SVGAGI. Trimming removed 5 bases at V and 0 bases at J, with 8 bases between. The CDR3 length is 14 residues. The CDR3 sequence is CASSRGSSGNTIYF. For the CDR3, the DNA is TGTGCCAGCAGTAGGGGTTCCTCTGGAAACACCATATATTTT.

V and J are TRBV19 and TRBJ1-2; no clear D gene. With 10 bases removed from V and 8 bases from J, the gap between germline ends came to 17 bases. CDR1 LNHDA and CDR2 SQIVND come from the germline V gene (reference sequence). This CDR3 is 12 amino acids long. The CDR3 DNA follows: TGTGCCACCGATCCGGGTGACGGAGGCTACACCTTC. This codes for CATDPGDGGYTF. The whole variable domain, filled in from reference TRBV19 and TRBJ1-2, reads DGGITQSPKYLFRKEGQNVTLSCEQNLNHDAMYWYRQDPGQGLRLIYYSQIVNDFQKGDIAEGYSVSREKKESFPLTVTSAQKNPTAFYLCATDPGDGGYTFGSGTRLTVV.

The chain couples TRBV6-5 to TRBJ2-1; 11 bases align to TRBD1. Germline V CDR1 and CDR2: MNHEY, SVGAGI. With V trimmed by 5 bases and J by 8 bases, 8 bases remained unmatched. The CDR3 covers 15 residues. This chain's CDR3 is CASSNGTGGLDEQFF. The CDR3 DNA reads TGTGCCAGCAGTAACGGGACAGGGGGTTTGGATGAGCAGTTCTTC.

The chain combines TRBV9 with TRBJ2-1, with 9 bases identical to TRBD2. The CDR3 runs 14 residues. V shed 4 bases and J 6 bases; nucleotides not matched to a gene: 5. CDR1 and CDR2 from the germline V gene are SGDLS and YYNGEE. CDR3 sequence: CASSTQTSGNEQFF. The CDR3 DNA follows: TGTGCCAGCAGCACCCAGACTAGCGGCAATGAGCAGTTCTTC.

This rearrangement joins TRBV7-9 to TRBJ2-7; the D is unclear. The germline V and J ends were trimmed by 5 bases and 3 bases, with 5 bases remaining between them. The length of the CDR3 is 11 residues. Per the germline V gene, CDR1 is SEHNR and CDR2 is FQNEAQ (reference sequence). The CDR3 here is CASSTYYEQYF. CDR3 bases: TGTGCCAGCAGCACCTACTACGAGCAGTACTTC.

This sequence joins TRBV30 and TRBJ1-2; D perhaps matches TRBD1 (6 bases). Trimming left V 2 bases short and J 8 bases short, with 24 bases between. This CDR3 is 16 amino acids long. Germline CDR1 is GTSNPN and CDR2 is SVGIG (reference sequence). The CDR3 sequence: CAWSTVVGRGSSGYTF. DNA for the CDR3: TGTGCCTGGAGTACTGTGGTTGGCAGGGGATCGTCGGGCTACACCTTC.

This clone was detected only a few times. This sequence joins TRBV10-3 and TRBJ2-3; the match to TRBD2 covers 8 bases. The CDR3 is made up of 15 amino acids. Per the germline V gene, CDR1 is ENHRY and CDR2 is SYGVKD. After removal of 0 bases from V and 3 bases from J, the junction contained 2 bases not matched to a gene. CDR3 region: CAISESSGGTDTQYF. CDR3 in DNA: TGTGCCATCAGTGAGTCAAGCGGGGGAACAGATACGCAGTATTTT.

The CDR3: CAWSTDRAIGETQYF. Written as DNA, the CDR3 is TGTGCCTGGAGTACAGACAGGGCAATCGGAGAGACCCAGTACTTC. V usage is TRBV30 and J usage is TRBJ2-5, with 7 bases that match TRBD1. Trimming removed 2 bases from V and 4 bases from J; junction bases left unmatched: 10. The length of the CDR3 is 15 residues. In germline, CDR1 is GTSNPN, CDR2 SVGIG (reference sequence).

The rearrangement links TRBV10-2 to TRBJ1-1, with D uncertain. V gave up 4 bases and J gave up 8 bases, with 14 bases separating them. This CDR3 has 13 residues. CDR1 and CDR2 from the germline V gene are WSHSY and SAAADI. CDR3 nucleotide sequence: TGCGCCAGCAGTGGAGGAGTGGGTTCGGAAGCTTTCTTT. Translated, it gives CASSGGVGSEAFF.

This clone was counted once. V is TRBV18 and J is TRBJ2-7; 11 bases agree with TRBD1. The length of the CDR3 is 14 residues. Germline V lookup: CDR1 KGHSH, CDR2 LQKENI. After removal of 6 bases from V and 6 bases from J, the junction contained 7 bases not matched to a gene. The CDR3 region has the DNA TGTGCCAGCTCCCCCGGGACAGGGGGGACCGAGCAGTACTTC. It encodes CASSPGTGGTEQYF.

The rearrangement joins TRBV20-1 to TRBJ2-1, with TRBD1 matching 7 bases. CDR3 length: 13 residues. V gave up 7 bases and J gave up 2 bases; unmatched junction bases: 5. The germline V gene encodes CDR1 DFQATT and CDR2 SNEGSKA (reference sequence). CDR3 amino acids: CSGTDRAYNEQFF. Written as DNA, the CDR3 is TGCAGTGGTACTGACAGGGCCTACAATGAGCAGTTCTTC.

The rearrangement joins TRBV5-1 to TRBJ2-3; tentative D call: TRBD1 (5 bases). This CDR3 is built from 14 residues. The germline V gene encodes CDR1 SGHRS and CDR2 YFSETQ. The V gene lost 5 bases and the J gene lost 3 bases, with 13 bases spanning the gap. The DNA for the CDR3 is TGCGCCAGCAGTTTCGCGCAGGGAACAGATACGCAGTATTTT. It codes for CASSFAQGTDTQYF.

The chain is built from TRBV19 and TRBJ2-7; D remains ambiguous. This CDR3 is built from 13 residues. Trimming stripped 5 bases from V and 2 bases from J, with 10 bases between. CDR1 and CDR2 (germline): LNHDA, SQIVND (reference sequence). CDR3 sequence (DNA): TGTGCCAGTAGTTCGACACCGCCCTACGAGCAGTACTTC. Translated, it gives CASSSTPPYEQYF.

The chain uses TRBV19 and TRBJ2-6; TRBD1 matches at 8 bases. The CDR3 extends over 15 amino acids. The ends lost 7 bases at V and 2 bases at J; junction bases unmatched: 4. CDR1 and CDR2 (germline): LNHDA, SQIVND (reference sequence). CDR3 sequence (DNA): TGTGCCAGTACCGCGGACAGGGCTGGGGCCAACGTCCTGACTTTC. This codes for CASTADRAGANVLTF.

Only one count was recorded for this clone. The V and J genes are TRBV4-1 and TRBJ2-1, with a possible D match to TRBD2 (6 bases). CDR3 length: 17 amino acids. From germline, CDR1 is MGHRA and CDR2 YSYEKL. Between the trimmed V and J ends, which lost 1 base and 3 bases, there was a span of 16 bases. The CDR3 nucleotides are TGCGCCAGCAGCCAAGCCCAAGGAGCGGGTGGCTACAATGAGCAGTTCTTC. Residues: CASSQAQGAGGYNEQFF.

The chain recombines TRBV6-2 or TRBV6-3 with TRBJ1-1; 7 positions agree with TRBD1. J gave up 7 bases and V 4 bases, and 6 bases lay outside the gene matches. This CDR3 is built from 13 residues. Germline assignment: CDR1 MNHEY and CDR2 SVGEGT. The CDR3: CASSFNRGLEAFF. The CDR3 region has the DNA TGTGCCAGCAGTTTTAACAGGGGACTTGAAGCTTTCTTT.

The V and J genes are TRBV2 and TRBJ1-5, with a possible D match to TRBD1 (5 bases). The CDR3 totals 13 residues. The germline gives CDR1 SNHLY, CDR2 FYNNEI. V was trimmed by 5 bases and J by 7 bases, leaving 12 bases between them. CDR3 sequence: CASSLDSSQPQHF. The DNA for the CDR3 is TGTGCCAGCAGTCTCGACAGTTCACAGCCCCAGCATTTT.

V and J are TRBV18 and TRBJ2-2; 7 positions agree with TRBD1. CDR3 size: 15 residues. Germline CDR1 is KGHSH and CDR2 is LQKENI. Trimming cost V 3 bases and J 1 base; bases outside gene matches: 2. The CDR3 region has the DNA TGTGCCAGCTCACCGCGACAGGGGAACACCGGGGAGCTGTTTTTT. It is translated as CASSPRQGNTGELFF.

This rearrangement joins TRBV11-2 to TRBJ1-6; D might be TRBD1 (6 bases). This CDR3 has 16 residues. Deletions cut 1 base from V and 14 bases from J, with 21 bases between. Germline values: CDR1 SGHAT, CDR2 FQNNGV. Written as DNA, the CDR3 is TGTGCCAGCAGCTTAGTCCCGACAGGTACCTCGTGGGCCCTCCACTTT. Its protein is CASSLVPTGTSWALHF.

The CDR3 sequence: CASSSYNRGGIYGYTF. As DNA, the CDR3 is TGTGCCAGCAGTTCATATAACAGGGGCGGGATTTATGGCTACACCTTC. The chain joins TRBV28 to TRBJ1-2, with 7 bases identical to TRBD1. Trimming took 4 bases from V and 5 from J; bases not matched to a gene: 13. This CDR3 has 16 amino acids. Germline values: CDR1 MDHEN, CDR2 SYDVKM.

This chain connects TRBV5-8 to TRBJ2-1, with a tentative D call TRBD1 (6 bases). The CDR3 loop spans 14 amino acids. CDR1 is SGHTS and CDR2 is YDEGEE in the germline V gene. V was shortened by 6 bases and J by 0 bases, with 10 bases between the two germline ends. CDR3 nucleotide sequence: TGTGCCAGCATAGGGGACAACTCCTACAATGAGCAGTTCTTC. Protein sequence: CASIGDNSYNEQFF.

CDR3: CASSLVGAETQYF. CDR3 nucleotides: TGTGCCAGCAGCTTGGTAGGGGCAGAGACCCAGTACTTC. This rearrangement joins TRBV5-4 to TRBJ2-5; D perhaps matches TRBD1 (5 bases). Germline lookup yields CDR1 SGHNT and CDR2 YYREEE (reference sequence). Trimming took off 0 bases at V and 4 bases at J, with 7 bases between the two ends. The CDR3 is 13 residues long.

The CDR3 sequence is CASRGQGPAGELFF. CDR3 nucleotide sequence: TGTGCCAGCAGGGGACAGGGTCCGGCCGGGGAGCTGTTTTTT. This chain connects TRBV2 to TRBJ2-2; 9 bases line up with TRBD1. Germline CDR1 is SNHLY and CDR2 is FYNNEI. Trimming at V came to 6 bases and at J to 6 bases, leaving 5 bases not matched to a gene. The CDR3 length is 14 residues.

This chain joins TRBV19 and TRBJ2-3; D ambiguous. Trimming removed 6 bases from V and 0 bases from J, with 10 bases in between. CDR1 and CDR2 (germline): LNHDA, SQIVND (reference sequence). The CDR3 runs to 14 residues. CDR3 in amino acids: CASRLGTSTDTQYF. CDR3 in DNA: TGTGCCAGTAGGCTCGGTACTAGCACAGATACGCAGTATTTT. Filled out from reference TRBV19 and TRBJ2-3, the complete variable domain reads DGGITQSPKYLFRKEGQNVTLSCEQNLNHDAMYWYRQDPGQGLRLIYYSQIVNDFQKGDIAEGYSVSREKKESFPLTVTSAQKNPTAFYLCASRLGTSTDTQYFGPGTRLTVL.